The clone carrying this T cell receptor beta chain was picked up many times. This sample stems from a study of blood T cell repertoires in COVID-19. In the authors' workflow: Amplification with reference gene primers provided the estimates of nucleated cell counts. Data came from immunoSEQ multiplex PCR; TCRdb stores just in-frame clones and leaves some out. V and J calls and clone size follow that table, whereas D and trimming were derived from the DNA. The table records 150,000 to 180,000 clones, 76% of them present only once. The junction had 11 bases not matched to a gene; V was cut back by 4 bases and J by 4 bases. Germline values: CDR1 SGDLS, CDR2 YYNGEE. The CDR3 has 17 amino acids.

V is TRBV9 and J is TRBJ1-3; 10 bases agree with TRBD1. This TCR derives from a woman aged 80 or older with acute or convalescent COVID-19. Sequencing was done on a sample of peripheral blood. CDR3 residues: CASSSNPGTGVGNTIYF. CDR3 nucleotides: TGTGCCAGCAGCTCGAATCCCGGGACAGGGGTCGGAAACACCATATATTTT.